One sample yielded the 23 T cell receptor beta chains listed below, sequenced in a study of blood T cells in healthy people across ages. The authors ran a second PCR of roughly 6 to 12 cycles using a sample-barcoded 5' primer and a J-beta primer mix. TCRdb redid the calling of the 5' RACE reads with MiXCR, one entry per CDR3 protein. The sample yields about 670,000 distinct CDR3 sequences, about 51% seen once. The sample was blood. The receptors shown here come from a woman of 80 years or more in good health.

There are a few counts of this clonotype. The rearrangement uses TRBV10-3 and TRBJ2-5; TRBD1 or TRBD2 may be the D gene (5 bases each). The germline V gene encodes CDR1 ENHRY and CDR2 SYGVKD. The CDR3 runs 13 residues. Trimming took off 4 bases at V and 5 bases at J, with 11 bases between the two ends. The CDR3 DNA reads TGTGCCATCAGTGCGTCCAGGGAGGAGACCCAGTACTTC. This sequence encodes CAISASREETQYF.

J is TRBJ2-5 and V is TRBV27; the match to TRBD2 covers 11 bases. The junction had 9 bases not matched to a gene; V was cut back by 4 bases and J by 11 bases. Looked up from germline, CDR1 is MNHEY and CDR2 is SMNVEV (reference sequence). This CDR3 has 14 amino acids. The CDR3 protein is CASSSTSGRGEQYF. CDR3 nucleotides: TGTGCCAGCAGTTCAACTAGCGGGAGAGGTGAGCAGTACTTC.

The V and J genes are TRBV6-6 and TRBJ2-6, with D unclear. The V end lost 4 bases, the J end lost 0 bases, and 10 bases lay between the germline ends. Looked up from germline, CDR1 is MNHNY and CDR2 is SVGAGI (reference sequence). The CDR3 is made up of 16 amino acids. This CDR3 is CASSSPAPSGANVLTF. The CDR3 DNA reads TGTGCCAGCAGTTCCCCAGCCCCCTCTGGGGCCAACGTCCTGACTTTC.

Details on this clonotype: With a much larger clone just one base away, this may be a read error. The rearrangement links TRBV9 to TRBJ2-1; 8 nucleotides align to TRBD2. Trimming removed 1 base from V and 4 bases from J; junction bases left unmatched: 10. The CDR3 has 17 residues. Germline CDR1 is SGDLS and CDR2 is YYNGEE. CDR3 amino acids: CASSVRLGGGGYNEQFF. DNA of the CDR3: TGTGCCAGCAGCGTACGCCTTGGTGGCGGGGGGTACAATGAGCAGTTCTTC.

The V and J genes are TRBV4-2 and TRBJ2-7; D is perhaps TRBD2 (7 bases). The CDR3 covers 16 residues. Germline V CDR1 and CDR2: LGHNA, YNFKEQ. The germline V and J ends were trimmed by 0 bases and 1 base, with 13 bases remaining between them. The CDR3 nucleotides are TGTGCCAGCAGCCAAGAGGGCGGGGGCGGATCCTACGAGCAGTACTTC. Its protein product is CASSQEGGGGSYEQYF.

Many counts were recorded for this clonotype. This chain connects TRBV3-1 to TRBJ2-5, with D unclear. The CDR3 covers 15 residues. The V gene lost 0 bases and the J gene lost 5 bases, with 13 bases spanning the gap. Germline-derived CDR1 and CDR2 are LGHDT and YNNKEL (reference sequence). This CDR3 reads CASSQDSRSVETQYF. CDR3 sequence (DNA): TGTGCCAGCAGCCAAGATTCTAGAAGCGTCGAGACCCAGTACTTC.

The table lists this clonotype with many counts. The CDR3 DNA is TGTGCCAGCGAAGGACTAGCGGGGTCCTACGAGCAGTACTTC. This encodes CASEGLAGSYEQYF. The genes are TRBV7-9 and TRBJ2-7; 12 bases are a match to TRBD2. CDR3 length: 14 residues. CDR1 SEHNR and CDR2 FQNEAQ come from the germline V gene (reference sequence). V was clipped by 8 bases and J by 1 base; unmatched bases: 3.

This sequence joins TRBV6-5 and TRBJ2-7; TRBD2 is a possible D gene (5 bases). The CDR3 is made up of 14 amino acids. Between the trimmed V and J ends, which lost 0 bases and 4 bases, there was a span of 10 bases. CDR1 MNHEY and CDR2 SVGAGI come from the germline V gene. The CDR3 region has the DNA TGTGCCAGCAGTTACTCGAGGGCTATATACGAGCAGTACTTC. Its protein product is CASSYSRAIYEQYF.

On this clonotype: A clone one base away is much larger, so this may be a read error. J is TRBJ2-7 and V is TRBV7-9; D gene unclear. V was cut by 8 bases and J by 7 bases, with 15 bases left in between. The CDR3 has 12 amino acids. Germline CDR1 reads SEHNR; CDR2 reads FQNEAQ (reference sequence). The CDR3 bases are TGTGCCAGCCCGTCTTCCTACAATGAGCAGTACTTC. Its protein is CASPSSYNEQYF.

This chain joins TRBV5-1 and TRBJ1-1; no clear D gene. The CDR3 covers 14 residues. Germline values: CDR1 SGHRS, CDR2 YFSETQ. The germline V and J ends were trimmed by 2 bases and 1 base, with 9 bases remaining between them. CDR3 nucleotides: TGCGCCAGCAGCTTTGCCATGGGGAACACTGAAGCTTTCTTT. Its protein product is CASSFAMGNTEAFF.

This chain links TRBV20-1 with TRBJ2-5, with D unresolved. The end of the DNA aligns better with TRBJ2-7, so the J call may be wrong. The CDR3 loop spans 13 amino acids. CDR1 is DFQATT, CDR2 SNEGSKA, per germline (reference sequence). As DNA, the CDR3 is TGCAGTGCTAGCCCAGCGTATCTTTACGAGCAGTACTTC. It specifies CSASPAYLYEQYF.

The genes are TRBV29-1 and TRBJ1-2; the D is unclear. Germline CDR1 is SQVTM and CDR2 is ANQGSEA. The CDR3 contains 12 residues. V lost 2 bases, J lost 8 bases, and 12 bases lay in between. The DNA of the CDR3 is TGCAGCGTTGAACAGGCCTTTCGGGGCTACACCTTC. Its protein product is CSVEQAFRGYTF.

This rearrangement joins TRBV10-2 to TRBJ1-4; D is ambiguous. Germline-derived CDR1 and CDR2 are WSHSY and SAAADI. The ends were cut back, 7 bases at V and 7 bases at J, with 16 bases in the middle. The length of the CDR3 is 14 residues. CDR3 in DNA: TGCGCCAGCACGGAATCCCCAAGGGCTGAAAAACTGTTTTTT. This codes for CASTESPRAEKLFF.

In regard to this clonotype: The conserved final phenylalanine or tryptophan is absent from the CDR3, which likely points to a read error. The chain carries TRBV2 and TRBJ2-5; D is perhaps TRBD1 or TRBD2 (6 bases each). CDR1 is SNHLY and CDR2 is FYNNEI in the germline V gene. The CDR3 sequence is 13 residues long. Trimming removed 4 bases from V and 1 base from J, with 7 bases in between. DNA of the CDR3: TGTGCCAGCAGTGGGGGGGCCCAAGAGACCCAGTACCTC. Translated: CASSGGAQETQYL.

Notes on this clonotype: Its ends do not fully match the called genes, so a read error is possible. For the CDR3, the DNA is TGCGCCAGCAGCTCGAGACTTACTAGCGGGAGATACACCGGGGAGCCGTTTTTT. Protein product: CASSSRLTSGRYTGEPFF. The rearrangement uses TRBV5-1 and TRBJ2-2; 11 bases map to TRBD2. The germline gives CDR1 SGHRS, CDR2 YFSETQ. This CDR3 is built from 18 residues. The variable domain in full, completed from reference TRBV5-1 and TRBJ2-2, reads KAGVTQTPRYLIKTRGQQVTLSCSPISGHRSVSWYQQTPGQGLQFLFEYFSETQRNKGNFPGRFSGRQFSNSRSEMNVSTLELGDSALYLCASSSRLTSGRYTGEPFFGEGSRLTVL.

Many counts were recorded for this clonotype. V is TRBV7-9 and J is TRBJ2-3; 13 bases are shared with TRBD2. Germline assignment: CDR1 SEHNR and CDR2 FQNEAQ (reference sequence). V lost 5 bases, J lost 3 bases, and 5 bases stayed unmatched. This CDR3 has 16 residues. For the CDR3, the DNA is TGTGCCAGCAGCCGGACTAGCGGGAGAGTAACAGATACGCAGTATTTT. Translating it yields CASSRTSGRVTDTQYF.

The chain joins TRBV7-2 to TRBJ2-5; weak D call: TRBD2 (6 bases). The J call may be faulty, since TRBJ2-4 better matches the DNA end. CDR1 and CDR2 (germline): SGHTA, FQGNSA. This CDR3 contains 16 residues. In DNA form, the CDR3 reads TGTGCCAGCAGCTTAACTGCGGGAACAGCCAAAAACATTCAGTACTTC. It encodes CASSLTAGTAKNIQYF.

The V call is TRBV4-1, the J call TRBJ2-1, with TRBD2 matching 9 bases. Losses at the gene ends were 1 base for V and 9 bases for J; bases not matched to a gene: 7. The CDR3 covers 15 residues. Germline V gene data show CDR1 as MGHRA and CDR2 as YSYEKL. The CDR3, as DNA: TGCGCCAGCAGCCAAGTTGCGGGAGGGCCAGGTGAGCAGTTCTTC. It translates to CASSQVAGGPGEQFF.

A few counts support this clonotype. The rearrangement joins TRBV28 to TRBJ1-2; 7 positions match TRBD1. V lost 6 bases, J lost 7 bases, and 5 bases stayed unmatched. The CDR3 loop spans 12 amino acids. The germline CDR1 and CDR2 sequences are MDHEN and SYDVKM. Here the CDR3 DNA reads TGTGCCAGCAGACCGACAGGGAGTGGCTACACCTTC. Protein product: CASRPTGSGYTF.

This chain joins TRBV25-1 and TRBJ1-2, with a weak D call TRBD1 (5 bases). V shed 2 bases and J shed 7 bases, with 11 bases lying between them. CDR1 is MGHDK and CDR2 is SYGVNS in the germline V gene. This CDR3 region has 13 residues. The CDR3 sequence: CASSEGGIGGYTF. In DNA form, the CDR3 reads TGTGCCAGCAGTGAAGGGGGGATAGGTGGCTACACCTTC.

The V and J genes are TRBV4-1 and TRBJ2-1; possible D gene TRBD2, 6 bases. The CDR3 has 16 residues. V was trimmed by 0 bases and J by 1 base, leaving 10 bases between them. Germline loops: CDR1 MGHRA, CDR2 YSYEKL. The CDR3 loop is CASSQEVGTSYNEQFF. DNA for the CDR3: TGCGCCAGCAGCCAAGAAGTGGGGACTTCCTACAATGAGCAGTTCTTC.

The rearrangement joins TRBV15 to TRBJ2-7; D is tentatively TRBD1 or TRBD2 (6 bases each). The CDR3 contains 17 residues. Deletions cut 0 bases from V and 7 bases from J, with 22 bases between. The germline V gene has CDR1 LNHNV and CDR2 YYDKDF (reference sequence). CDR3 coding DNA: TGTGCCACCAGCAGAGATTTAGGGGGGAGACAGTTGCATGAGCAGTACTTC. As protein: CATSRDLGGRQLHEQYF.

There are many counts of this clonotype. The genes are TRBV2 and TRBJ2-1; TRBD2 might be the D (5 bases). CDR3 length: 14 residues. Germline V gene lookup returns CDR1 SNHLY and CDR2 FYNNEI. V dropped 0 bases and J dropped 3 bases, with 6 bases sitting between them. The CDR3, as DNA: TGTGCCAGCAGTGAAGCCGGGGTCTACAATGAGCAGTTCTTC. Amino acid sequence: CASSEAGVYNEQFF.